This T cell receptor beta chain is drawn from a study of beta chain features in type 1 diabetes. For the study at large: Patients did not differ from healthy donors in age, gender or cell yield. General study findings and limits: The question of HLA type influencing TCRB rearrangement was one that remained unresolved here. In the patient group, naive, central memory and Treg TCRB repertoires seemed more alike than in the healthy donor group.

One heparinised draw of blood, averaging roughly 110 mL, came from each donor. As for this clone: Its target is unknown.

Reverse transcribing all isolated RNA meant expressed TCRB transcripts were sequenced. Generated by immunoSEQ multiplex PCR, the TCRdb table keeps only in-frame clones and is missing some. The sample consists of about 320,000 clones, 14% of them appearing once. Trimming shortened V by 4 bases and J by 3 bases, and 10 bases separated the two germline ends. Germline V CDR1 and CDR2: MGHRA, YSYEKL. The CDR3 extends over 13 amino acids. The V call is TRBV4-1, the J call TRBJ2-7; no firm D call. Sequenced sample: central memory CD4+ T cells from blood. The source is a man aged 25-45 years in good health. The CDR3 here is CASSLLMGYEQYF. The CDR3 DNA reads as TGCGCCAGCAGCCTCCTGATGGGCTACGAGCAGTACTTC.